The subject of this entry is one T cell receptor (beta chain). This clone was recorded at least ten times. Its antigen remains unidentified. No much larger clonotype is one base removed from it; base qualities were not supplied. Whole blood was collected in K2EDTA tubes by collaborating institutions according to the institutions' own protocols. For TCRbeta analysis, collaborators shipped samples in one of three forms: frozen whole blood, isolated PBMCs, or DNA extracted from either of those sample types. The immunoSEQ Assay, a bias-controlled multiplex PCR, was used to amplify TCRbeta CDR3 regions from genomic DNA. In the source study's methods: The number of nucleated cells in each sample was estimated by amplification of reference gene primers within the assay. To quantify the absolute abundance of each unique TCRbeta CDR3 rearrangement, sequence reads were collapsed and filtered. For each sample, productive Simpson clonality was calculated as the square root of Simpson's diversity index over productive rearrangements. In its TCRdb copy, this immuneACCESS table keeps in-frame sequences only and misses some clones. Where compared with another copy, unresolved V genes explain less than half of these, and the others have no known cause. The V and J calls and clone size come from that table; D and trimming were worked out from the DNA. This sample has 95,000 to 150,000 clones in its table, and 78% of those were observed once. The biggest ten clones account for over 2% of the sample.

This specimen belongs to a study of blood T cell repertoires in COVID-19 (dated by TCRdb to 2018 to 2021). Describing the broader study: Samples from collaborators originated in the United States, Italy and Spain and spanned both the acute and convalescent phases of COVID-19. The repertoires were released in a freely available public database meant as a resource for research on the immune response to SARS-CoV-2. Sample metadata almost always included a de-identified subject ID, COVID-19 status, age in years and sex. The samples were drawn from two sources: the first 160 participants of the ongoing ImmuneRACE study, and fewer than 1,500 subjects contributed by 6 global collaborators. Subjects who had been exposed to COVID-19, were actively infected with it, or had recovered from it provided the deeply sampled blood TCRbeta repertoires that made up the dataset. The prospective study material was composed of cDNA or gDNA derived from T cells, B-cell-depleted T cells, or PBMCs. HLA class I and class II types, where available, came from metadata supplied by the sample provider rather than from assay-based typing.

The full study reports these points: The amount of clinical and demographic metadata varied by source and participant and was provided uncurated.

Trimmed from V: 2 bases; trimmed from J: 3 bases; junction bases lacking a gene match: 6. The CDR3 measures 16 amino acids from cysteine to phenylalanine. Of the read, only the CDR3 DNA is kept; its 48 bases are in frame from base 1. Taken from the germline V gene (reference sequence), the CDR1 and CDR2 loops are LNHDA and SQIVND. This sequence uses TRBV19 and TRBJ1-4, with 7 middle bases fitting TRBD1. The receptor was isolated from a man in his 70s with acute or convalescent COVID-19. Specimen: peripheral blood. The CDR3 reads CASSILTGTANEKLFF. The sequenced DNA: TGTGCCAGTAGTATATTGACAGGGACGGCTAATGAAAAACTGTTTTTT.